Presented here are 22 T cell receptor beta chains from one specimen sequenced in a study of shared clonotypes between healthy human individuals. Clones were sequenced by immunoSEQ multiplex PCR, and TCRdb holds only the in-frame ones, with some missing. The table shows about 2.3 million clones, with over 90% occurring only once. The sequenced material came from naive CD4+ T cells from PBMCs. Sample subset: CD45RA+ positively selected. All receptors come from a young man in good health. Some clones in this sample may be carry-over from other donors' samples.

In regard to this clone: The sample contains more than one DNA sequence encoding this CDR3. The J gene is TRBJ2-7, the V gene TRBV20-1; D remains unclear. The CDR3 runs to 11 residues. The germline V gene has CDR1 DFQATT and CDR2 SNEGSKA (reference sequence). V lost 6 bases and J 3 bases, leaving 9 bases between the germline ends. CDR3 nucleotides: TGCAGTGCCGGCCCCGGCTACGAGCAGTACTTC. Residues: CSAGPGYEQYF.

The chain is built from TRBV28 and TRBJ1-2; 9 bases map to TRBD1. Germline V gene data show CDR1 as MDHEN and CDR2 as SYDVKM. The J segment lost 2 bases and the V segment lost 4 bases, leaving 8 bases of the junction unmatched. The CDR3 runs to 16 residues. The CDR3 sequence is CASSYPPGQGNYGYTF. DNA of the CDR3: TGTGCCAGCAGTTACCCCCCGGGACAGGGAAACTATGGCTACACCTTC.

The chain carries TRBV6-1 and TRBJ2-5; D is possibly TRBD2 (5 bases). Germline lookup yields CDR1 MNHNS and CDR2 SASEGT. The CDR3 loop spans 13 amino acids. The V gene lost 4 bases and the J gene lost 5 bases, with 11 bases spanning the gap. The CDR3 here is CASSVIRGETQYF. CDR3 DNA sequence: TGTGCCAGCAGTGTGATCCGAGGGGAGACCCAGTACTTC.

This chain joins TRBV4-2 and TRBJ2-5, with TRBD2 matching 10 bases. This CDR3 region has 16 residues. The germline V gene has CDR1 LGHNA and CDR2 YNFKEQ. The J segment lost 4 bases and the V segment lost 5 bases, leaving 10 bases of the junction unmatched. The CDR3 region has the DNA TGTGCCAGCAGCTTGCTCGCTAGCGGGAGCGGAGAGACCCAGTACTTC. Encoded protein: CASSLLASGSGETQYF.

This rearrangement joins TRBV9 to TRBJ2-1, with 9 bases fitting TRBD2. The CDR3 is 16 amino acids. Germline loops: CDR1 SGDLS, CDR2 YYNGEE. Losses at the gene ends were 2 bases for V and 8 bases for J; bases not matched to a gene: 11. Here the CDR3 reads CASSVFSASGTHEQFF. Here the CDR3 DNA reads TGTGCCAGCAGCGTTTTTTCGGCTAGCGGGACCCATGAGCAGTTCTTC.

The chain's CDR3 is CASSPIETGYTEAFF. The CDR3 region has the DNA TGTGCCAGCTCACCAATAGAGACAGGCTACACTGAAGCTTTCTTT. The chain uses TRBV18 and TRBJ1-1; D possibly corresponds to TRBD1 (6 bases). CDR1 and CDR2 (germline): KGHSH, LQKENI. V was pared by 2 bases and J by 3 bases, with 13 bases between. CDR3 size: 15 residues. Supplemented by reference TRBV18 and TRBJ1-1, the full variable domain reads NAGVMQNPRHLVRRRGQEARLRCSPMKGHSHVYWYRQLPEEGLKFMVYLQKENIIDESGMPKERFSAEFPKEGPSILRIQQVVRGDSAAYFCASSPIETGYTEAFFGQGTRLTVV.

The V gene is TRBV20-1, the J gene TRBJ2-7; no reliable D call. Germline CDR1 is DFQATT and CDR2 is SNEGSKA (reference sequence). The CDR3 length is 11 residues. CDR3 DNA: TGCTCCTCGTCGCCTTCCAACGAGCAGTACTTC. It specifies CSSSPSNEQYF.

Comments on this clone: This CDR3 is also generated by other DNA sequences in the sample. V is TRBV7-3 and J is TRBJ2-1; D remains ambiguous. Deletions cut 1 base from V and 2 bases from J, with 3 bases between. The length of the CDR3 is 13 residues. Germline V gene sequence: CDR1 SGHTA, CDR2 FQGTGA. The CDR3 spells CASSLSAYNEQFF. The CDR3 DNA reads as TGTGCCAGCAGCTTAAGTGCCTACAATGAGCAGTTCTTC. The full variable domain, with the rest looked up from reference TRBV7-3 and TRBJ2-1, is GAGVSQTPSNKVTEKGKYVELRCDPISGHTALYWYRQSLGQGPEFLIYFQGTGAADDSGLPNDRFFAVRPEGSVSTLKIQRTERGDSAVYLCASSLSAYNEQFFGPGTRLTVL.

The genes are TRBV6-5 and TRBJ2-1, with a possible D match to TRBD2 (7 bases). The CDR3 is 12 residues long. In germline, CDR1 is MNHEY, CDR2 SVGAGI. V was pared by 6 bases and J by 13 bases, with 16 bases between. The CDR3 protein is CASRGGQGPQFF. In nucleotides, the CDR3 is TGTGCCAGCAGGGGGGGGCAGGGACCACAGTTCTTC.

Remarks on this clone: This same CDR3 is encoded by further DNA sequences in the sample. CDR3 region: CASSLDRSSYEQYF. In nucleotides, the CDR3 is TGTGCCAGCAGCTTGGACAGGTCCTCCTACGAGCAGTACTTC. The V gene is TRBV5-5, the J gene TRBJ2-7, with D possibly matching TRBD1 (5 bases). The CDR3 loop spans 14 amino acids. Germline assignment: CDR1 SGHKS and CDR2 YYEKEE (reference sequence). With 0 bases removed from V and 0 bases from J, the gap between germline ends came to 7 bases.

The chain employs TRBV19 and TRBJ2-7; 9 positions match TRBD1. This CDR3 has 15 amino acids. CDR1 and CDR2 (germline): LNHDA, SQIVND (reference sequence). Trimming at V came to 4 bases and at J to 2 bases, leaving 6 bases not matched to a gene. This CDR3 reads CASSKLGTGTYEQYF. CDR3 DNA sequence: TGTGCCAGTAGTAAGCTCGGGACAGGGACCTACGAGCAGTACTTC.

In this sample, this clone turned up once. The chain recombines TRBV7-2 with TRBJ2-1; no clear D. Trimming removed 1 base from V and 8 bases from J, with 12 bases in between. CDR1 is SGHTA and CDR2 is FQGNSA in the germline V gene. This CDR3 is built from 14 residues. CDR3 in amino acids: CASSLGRVWDEQFF. As DNA, the CDR3 is TGTGCCAGCAGCTTAGGTCGGGTATGGGATGAGCAGTTCTTC.

A remark on this clone: Other nucleotide sequences in the sample specify the same CDR3. The chain has TRBV20-1 and TRBJ1-1, with D uncertain. V was shortened by 5 bases and J by 0 bases, with 4 bases between the two germline ends. Per germline, CDR1 DFQATT and CDR2 SNEGSKA (reference sequence). The CDR3 extends over 11 amino acids. CDR3 sequence: CSASMNTEAFF. The CDR3 coding sequence is TGCAGTGCTTCCATGAACACTGAAGCTTTCTTT.

Concerning this clone: Other DNA sequences in this specimen translate into the identical CDR3. The V and J genes are TRBV7-3 and TRBJ2-5, with 9 positions matching TRBD2. V trimming: 1 base; J trimming: 4 bases; junction bases outside the gene matches: 4. Germline V lookup: CDR1 SGHTA, CDR2 FQGTGA. This CDR3 region has 15 residues. The CDR3 bases are TGTGCCAGCAGCTTAATAGCGGGAGTGGGAGAGACCCAGTACTTC. Its translation: CASSLIAGVGETQYF.

V gene TRBV11-2 combines with J gene TRBJ1-3, with 12 bases lining up with TRBD1. Germline CDR1 reads SGHAT; CDR2 reads FQNNGV. V was pared by 4 bases and J by 4 bases, with 8 bases of the junction left unmatched. CDR3 length: 17 residues. The CDR3 reads CASSSSRDRGPGNTIYF. The CDR3 coding sequence is TGTGCCAGCAGCTCATCCCGGGACAGGGGGCCGGGAAACACCATATATTTT.

J is TRBJ2-3 and V is TRBV6-1; D ambiguous. The CDR3 totals 15 residues. Germline V lookup: CDR1 MNHNS, CDR2 SASEGT. V was clipped by 2 bases and J by 3 bases, with 12 bases between them. The CDR3 reads CASSETRDPTDTQYF. CDR3 nucleotides: TGTGCCAGCAGTGAAACAAGAGACCCGACAGATACGCAGTATTTT.

This clone was seen only a few times. The rearrangement joins TRBV30 to TRBJ1-5; TRBD1 might be the D (5 bases). The CDR3 loop spans 16 amino acids. Per the germline V gene, CDR1 is GTSNPN and CDR2 is SVGIG (reference sequence). Deletions cut 1 base from V and 7 bases from J, with 20 bases between. The CDR3, as DNA: TGTGCCTGGAGTGGTTCGGGCGGCCTTGGGGGGCAGCCCCAGCATTTT. Its protein is CAWSGSGGLGGQPQHF.

The chain has TRBV7-9 and TRBJ2-5; 7 bases are a match to TRBD1. Germline V lookup: CDR1 SEHNR, CDR2 FQNEAQ (reference sequence). The CDR3 sequence is 18 residues long. V lost 1 base and J lost 5; bases outside the gene matches: 16. CDR3 in DNA: TGTGCCAGCAGCTTAGTTGGGCGTCAGGGGGTTTTTCAGGAGACCCAGTACTTC. Translated: CASSLVGRQGVFQETQYF.

As DNA, the CDR3 is TGTGCCAGCACGCCCCTGGAGACCAATGAGCAGTTCTTC. This translates into CASTPLETNEQFF. The chain joins TRBV28 to TRBJ2-1; the D is unclear. Trimming pared 7 bases from V and 6 bases from J, leaving 13 bases between. CDR3 length: 13 residues. The germline V gene has CDR1 MDHEN and CDR2 SYDVKM. The whole variable domain, remainder taken from reference TRBV28 and TRBJ2-1, is DVKVTQSSRYLVKRTGEKVFLECVQDMDHENMFWYRQDPGLGLRLIYFSYDVKMKEKGDIPEGYSVSREKKERFSLILESASTNQTSMYLCASTPLETNEQFFGPGTRLTVL.

The rearrangement joins TRBV27 to TRBJ2-1; D is ambiguous. Trimming removed 2 bases at V and 0 bases at J, with 17 bases between. Per germline, CDR1 MNHEY and CDR2 SMNVEV (reference sequence). The CDR3 has 18 residues. The chain's CDR3 is CASSLGLSSLTSYNEQFF. The CDR3 nucleotides are TGTGCCAGCAGTTTAGGTTTGAGTTCCCTCACCTCCTACAATGAGCAGTTCTTC.

This rearrangement joins TRBV10-3 to TRBJ2-3; no firm D call. V was cut by 4 bases and J by 2 bases, with 13 bases left in between. The CDR3 sequence is 15 residues long. Germline V gene lookup returns CDR1 ENHRY and CDR2 SYGVKD. The CDR3 region is CAISGNSRPTDTQYF. CDR3 in DNA: TGTGCCATCAGTGGTAATAGCCGCCCCACAGATACGCAGTATTTT.

The chain recombines TRBV28 with TRBJ2-7; 12 positions match TRBD1. Unmatched junction bases numbered 9, after V lost 3 bases and J lost 9 bases. Germline loops: CDR1 MDHEN, CDR2 SYDVKM. CDR3 size: 15 residues. The CDR3 DNA reads as TGTGCCAGCAGTTTTCTGACGGGACAGGGGGCGGCGCAGTACTTC. It is translated as CASSFLTGQGAAQYF.